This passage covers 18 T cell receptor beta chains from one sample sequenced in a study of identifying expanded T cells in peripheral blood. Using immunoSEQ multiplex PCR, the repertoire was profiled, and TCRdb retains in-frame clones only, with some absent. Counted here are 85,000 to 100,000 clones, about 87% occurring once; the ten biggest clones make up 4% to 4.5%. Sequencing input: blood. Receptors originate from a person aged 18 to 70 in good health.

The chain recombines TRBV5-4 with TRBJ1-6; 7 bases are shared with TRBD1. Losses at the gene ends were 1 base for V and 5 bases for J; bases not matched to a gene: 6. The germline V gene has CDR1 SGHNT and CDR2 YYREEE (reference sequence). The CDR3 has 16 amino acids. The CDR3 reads CASSLKGGPNNSPLHF. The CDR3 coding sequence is TGTGCCAGCAGCTTGAAAGGGGGCCCAAATAATTCACCCCTCCACTTT. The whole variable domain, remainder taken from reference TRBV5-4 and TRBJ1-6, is ETGVTQSPTHLIKTRGQQVTLRCSSQSGHNTVSWYQQALGQGPQFIFQYYREEENGRGNFPPRFSGLQFPNYSSELNVNALELDDSALYLCASSLKGGPNNSPLHFGNGTRLTVT.

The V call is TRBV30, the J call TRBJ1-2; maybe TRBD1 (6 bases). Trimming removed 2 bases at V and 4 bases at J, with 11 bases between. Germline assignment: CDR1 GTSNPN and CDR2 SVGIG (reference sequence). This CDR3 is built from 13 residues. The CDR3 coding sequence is TGTGCCTGGAGTAGCGGGACACCCTATGGCTACACCTTC. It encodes CAWSSGTPYGYTF.

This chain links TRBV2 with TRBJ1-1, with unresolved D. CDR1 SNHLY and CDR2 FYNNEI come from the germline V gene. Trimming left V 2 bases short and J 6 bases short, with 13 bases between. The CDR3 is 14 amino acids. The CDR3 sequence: CASSEIGEKAEAFF. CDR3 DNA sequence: TGTGCCAGCAGTGAAATCGGAGAGAAGGCTGAAGCTTTCTTT.

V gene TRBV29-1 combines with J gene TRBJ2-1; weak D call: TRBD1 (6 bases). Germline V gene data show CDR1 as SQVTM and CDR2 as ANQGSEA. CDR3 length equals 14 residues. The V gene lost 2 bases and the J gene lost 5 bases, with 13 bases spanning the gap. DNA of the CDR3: TGCAGCGTTGAATTGACAGGTATAAACAATGAGCAGTTCTTC. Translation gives CSVELTGINNEQFF.

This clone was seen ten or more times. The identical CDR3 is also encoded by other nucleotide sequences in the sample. CDR3 DNA: TGTGCCAGCAGCGTGGGGGGAGCTAACTATGGCTACACCTTC. Encoded protein: CASSVGGANYGYTF. The chain couples TRBV9 to TRBJ1-2, with a weak D call TRBD1 (5 bases). Per the germline V gene, CDR1 is SGDLS and CDR2 is YYNGEE. Trimming cost V 2 bases and J 0 bases, with 8 bases left between them. CDR3 length: 14 amino acids.

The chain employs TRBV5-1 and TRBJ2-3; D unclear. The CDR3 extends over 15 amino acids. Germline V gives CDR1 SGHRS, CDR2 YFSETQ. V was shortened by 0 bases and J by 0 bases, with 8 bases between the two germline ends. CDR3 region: CASSLVQSSTDTQYF. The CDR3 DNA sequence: TGCGCCAGCAGCTTGGTACAGAGTAGCACAGATACGCAGTATTTT.

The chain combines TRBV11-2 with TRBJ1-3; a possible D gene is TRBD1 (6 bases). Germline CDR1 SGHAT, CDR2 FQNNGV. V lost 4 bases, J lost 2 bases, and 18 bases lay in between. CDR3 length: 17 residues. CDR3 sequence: CASSSTPGAQTGNTIYF. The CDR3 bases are TGTGCCAGCAGCTCAACGCCAGGGGCGCAAACTGGAAACACCATATATTTT.

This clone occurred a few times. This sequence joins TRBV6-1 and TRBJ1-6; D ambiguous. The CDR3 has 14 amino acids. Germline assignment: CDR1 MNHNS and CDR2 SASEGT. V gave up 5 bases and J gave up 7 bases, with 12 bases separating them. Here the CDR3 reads CASSPDRGNSPLHF. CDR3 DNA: TGTGCCAGCAGTCCCGACCGTGGGAATTCACCCCTCCACTTT.

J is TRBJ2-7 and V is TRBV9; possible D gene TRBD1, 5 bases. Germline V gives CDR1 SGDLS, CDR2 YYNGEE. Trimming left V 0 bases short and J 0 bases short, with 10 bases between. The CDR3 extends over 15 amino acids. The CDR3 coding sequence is TGTGCCAGCAGCGTAGCTCCAGGGCTCTCCTACGAGCAGTACTTC. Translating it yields CASSVAPGLSYEQYF. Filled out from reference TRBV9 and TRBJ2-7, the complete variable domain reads DSGVTQTPKHLITATGQRVTLRCSPRSGDLSVYWYQQSLDQGLQFLIQYYNGEERAKGNILERFSAQQFPDLHSELNLSSLELGDSALYFCASSVAPGLSYEQYFGPGTRLTVT.

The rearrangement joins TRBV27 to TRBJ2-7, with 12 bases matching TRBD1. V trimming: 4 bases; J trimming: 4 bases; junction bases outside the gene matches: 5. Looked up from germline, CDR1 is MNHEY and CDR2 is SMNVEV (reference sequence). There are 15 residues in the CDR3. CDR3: CASSYTGQGAYEQYF. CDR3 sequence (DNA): TGTGCCAGCAGTTACACGGGACAGGGGGCTTACGAGCAGTACTTC.

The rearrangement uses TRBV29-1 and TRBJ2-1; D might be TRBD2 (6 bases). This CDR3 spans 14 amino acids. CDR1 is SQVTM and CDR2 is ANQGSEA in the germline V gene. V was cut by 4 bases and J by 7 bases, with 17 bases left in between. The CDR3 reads CSVGIGGSSNEQFF. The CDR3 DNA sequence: TGCAGCGTTGGAATTGGAGGGAGTAGTAATGAGCAGTTCTTC.

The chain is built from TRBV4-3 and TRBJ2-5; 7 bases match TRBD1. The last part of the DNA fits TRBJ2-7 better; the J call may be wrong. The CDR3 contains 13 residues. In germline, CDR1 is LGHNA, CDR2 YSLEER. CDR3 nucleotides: TGCGCCAGCAGCCAAACACAGGGGTACGAGCAGTACTTC. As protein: CASSQTQGYEQYF.

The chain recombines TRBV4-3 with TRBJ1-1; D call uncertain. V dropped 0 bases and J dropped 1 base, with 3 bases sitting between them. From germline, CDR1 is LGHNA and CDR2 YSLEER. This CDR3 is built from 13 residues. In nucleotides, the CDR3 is TGCGCCAGCAGCCAAGATGGGAACACTGAAGCTTTCTTT. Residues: CASSQDGNTEAFF.

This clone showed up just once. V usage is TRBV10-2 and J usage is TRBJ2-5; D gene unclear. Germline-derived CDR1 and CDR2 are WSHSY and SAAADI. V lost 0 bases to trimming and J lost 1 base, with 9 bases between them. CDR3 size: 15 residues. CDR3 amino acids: CASSESRRIQETQYF. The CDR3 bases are TGCGCCAGCAGTGAGTCGAGGCGTATCCAAGAGACCCAGTACTTC.

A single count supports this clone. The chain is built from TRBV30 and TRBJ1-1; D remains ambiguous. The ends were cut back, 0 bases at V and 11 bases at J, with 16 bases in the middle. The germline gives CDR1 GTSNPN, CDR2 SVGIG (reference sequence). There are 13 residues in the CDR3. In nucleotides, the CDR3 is TGTGCCTGGAGTGTATCGGTTGGTAGTTCGGCTTTCTTT. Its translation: CAWSVSVGSSAFF.

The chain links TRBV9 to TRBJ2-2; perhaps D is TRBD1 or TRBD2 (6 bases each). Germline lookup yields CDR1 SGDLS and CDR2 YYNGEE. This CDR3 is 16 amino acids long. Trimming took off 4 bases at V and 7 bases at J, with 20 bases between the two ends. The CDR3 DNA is TGTGCCAGCAGCCCCGGGGGCCTGGGCTTGCGCGGGGAGCTGTTTTTT. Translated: CASSPGGLGLRGELFF.

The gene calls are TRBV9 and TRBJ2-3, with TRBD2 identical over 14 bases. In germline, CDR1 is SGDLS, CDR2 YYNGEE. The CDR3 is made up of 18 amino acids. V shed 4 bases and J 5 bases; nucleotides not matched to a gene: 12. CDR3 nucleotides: TGTGCCAGCAGCCTTGGGACTAGCGGGAGTCGCTTGTTAGATACGCAGTATTTT. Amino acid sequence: CASSLGTSGSRLLDTQYF.

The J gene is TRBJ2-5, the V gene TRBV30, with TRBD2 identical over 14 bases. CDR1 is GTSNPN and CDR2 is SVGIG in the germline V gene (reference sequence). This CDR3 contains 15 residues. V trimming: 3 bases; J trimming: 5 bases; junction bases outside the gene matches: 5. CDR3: CAWRRLAGGRETQYF. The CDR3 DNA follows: TGTGCCTGGAGAAGACTAGCGGGGGGGAGGGAGACCCAGTACTTC.